Presented here are 7 T cell receptor beta chains from one specimen sequenced in a study of CD8+ T cells in alopecia areata. RNA was isolated and reverse transcribed to cDNA, the sequencing template. The data were produced by immunoSEQ multiplex PCR, yet TCRdb's version contains in-frame clones alone and is incomplete. The table has 200,000 to 250,000 clones, about three fifths seen once; the top ten hold 0.45%. The sequences come from CD4+ T cells sorted from blood, collected at week 0. These receptor sequences come from a human donor with alopecia areata.

The rearrangement links TRBV14 to TRBJ1-1, with D perhaps matching TRBD1 (5 bases). CDR3 length: 15 amino acids. Germline V lookup: CDR1 SGHDN, CDR2 FVKESK. V lost 7 bases and J lost 1, with 16 bases in between. The CDR3 sequence: CASKRVPTGNTEAFF. The CDR3 DNA reads TGTGCCAGCAAACGGGTCCCCACAGGGAACACTGAAGCTTTCTTT.

This clone appeared a few times. Here the CDR3 DNA reads TGTGCCAGCAGCTTGACCCCAACTGCGAACACTGAAGCTTTCTTT. It codes for CASSLTPTANTEAFF. V is TRBV7-9 and J is TRBJ1-1; D is ambiguous. V lost 3 bases to trimming and J lost 1 base, with 12 bases between them. CDR1 and CDR2 from the germline V gene are SEHNR and FQNEAQ (reference sequence). The CDR3 has 15 amino acids.

This chain joins TRBV10-3 and TRBJ2-7; 7 nucleotides align to TRBD1. Germline V gene lookup returns CDR1 ENHRY and CDR2 SYGVKD. J was trimmed by 3 bases and V by 7 bases; bases with no gene match: 3. This CDR3 spans 12 amino acids. CDR3 amino acids: CAIKGDSYEQYF. Written as DNA, the CDR3 is TGTGCCATCAAGGGGGACAGCTACGAGCAGTACTTC.

Only a few counts were recorded for this clone. The rearrangement uses TRBV9 and TRBJ2-5; 8 nucleotides align to TRBD2. The germline CDR1 and CDR2 sequences are SGDLS and YYNGEE. This CDR3 comprises 15 residues. V lost 3 bases, J lost 3 bases, and 7 bases stayed unmatched. CDR3 loop: CASSALSAGEETQYF. As DNA, the CDR3 is TGTGCCAGCAGCGCGTTGTCAGCGGGAGAAGAGACCCAGTACTTC.

J is TRBJ2-2 and V is TRBV19; D gene uncertain. Germline CDR1 is LNHDA and CDR2 is SQIVND (reference sequence). Trimming removed 5 bases from V and 7 bases from J, with 8 bases in between. The CDR3 is 12 amino acids. The CDR3 nucleotides are TGTGCCAGTAGTGACGCACTCGGGGAGCTGTTTTTT. Translated: CASSDALGELFF.

The chain couples TRBV27 to TRBJ2-5; perhaps TRBD1 as D (5 bases). This CDR3 has 13 residues. In germline, CDR1 is MNHEY, CDR2 SMNVEV (reference sequence). V lost 3 bases, J lost 5 bases, and 10 bases lay in between. CDR3 amino acids: CASSLSRAETQYF. CDR3 coding DNA: TGTGCCAGCAGTTTGAGCAGGGCGGAGACCCAGTACTTC.

This clone was observed a handful of times. This sequence joins TRBV29-1 and TRBJ1-2; no reliable D call. This CDR3 region has 12 residues. Germline V lookup: CDR1 SQVTM, CDR2 ANQGSEA. Trimming stripped 5 bases from V and 2 bases from J, with 9 bases between. CDR3 nucleotide sequence: TGCAGCGTTCCTATACAGAACTATGGCTACACCTTC. It translates to CSVPIQNYGYTF.